This T cell receptor beta chain appears in the sequencing data of a study of shared clonotypes between healthy human individuals. The wider study: Donors consisted of two women and a few men between 18 and 49.

For this clone: The antigen is not known.

Profiled with immunoSEQ multiplex PCR; TCRdb holds only in-frame clones, not every one. Among 2 million or so clones listed, about 94% were seen once. The germline V gene encodes CDR1 SGHRS and CDR2 YFSETQ. The length of the CDR3 is 15 residues. The ends were cut back, 0 bases at V and 4 bases at J, with 13 bases in the middle. CD8 cells regarded as naive lacked CD45RO, were positively chosen for CCR7, and omitted terminally differentiated effector memory CD45RA+ cells. Donors comprised only Caucasian adults living in Nashville, Tennessee. Study observations and caveats: Rarefaction showed that sequencing of sorted subsets was incomplete (despite large depth). Naive CD4 clonotypes were shared across a few donors at around 5%.

The sample was naive CD8+ T cells sorted from blood. J is TRBJ1-1 and V is TRBV5-1; the D is unclear. This receptor was taken from a man between 18 and 35 years old in good health. CDR3 sequence (DNA): TGCGCCAGCAGCTTGGCCGCCACTTTGGGCACTGAAGCTTTCTTT. Amino acids: CASSLAATLGTEAFF.